This TCR beta chain appears in the sequencing data of a study of T-cell memory formation after mild COVID-19. Background on the study: In these data, TCR clusters were largely donor specific. Overall study results and limits: Contracting clones from day 15 to 85 had balanced CD4/CD8; later expanders favoured CD4+. Certain responding clones were present in pre-infection memory, suggesting participation of cross-reactive memory.

Notes on this clonotype: Its specificity is unknown.

It was 5'RACE with constant-segment primers that produced the TCR alpha and TCR beta cDNA libraries, which carried sample barcodes and UMIs. TCRdb redid the calling of the 5' RACE reads with MiXCR, one entry per CDR3 protein. Counted here are approximately 300,000 distinct CDR3 sequences, roughly a fifth occurring once; the ten biggest clones make up around 20%. V lost 4 bases and J lost 3; bases outside the gene matches: 4. The CDR3 is 13 residues long. From germline, CDR1 is SGHRS and CDR2 YFSETQ. This receptor was identified in a man between 18 and 35 years old who had mild COVID-19 (a few samples of this study predate the infection). Cell type and time point are not known. The rearrangement links TRBV5-1 to TRBJ2-7; 7 bases map to TRBD1. The sample was PBMCs or a T cell subset sorted from them (not recorded which). The CDR3 nucleotides are TGCGCCAGCAGCCGAACAGGGGACTACGAGCAGTACTTC. This encodes CASSRTGDYEQYF.